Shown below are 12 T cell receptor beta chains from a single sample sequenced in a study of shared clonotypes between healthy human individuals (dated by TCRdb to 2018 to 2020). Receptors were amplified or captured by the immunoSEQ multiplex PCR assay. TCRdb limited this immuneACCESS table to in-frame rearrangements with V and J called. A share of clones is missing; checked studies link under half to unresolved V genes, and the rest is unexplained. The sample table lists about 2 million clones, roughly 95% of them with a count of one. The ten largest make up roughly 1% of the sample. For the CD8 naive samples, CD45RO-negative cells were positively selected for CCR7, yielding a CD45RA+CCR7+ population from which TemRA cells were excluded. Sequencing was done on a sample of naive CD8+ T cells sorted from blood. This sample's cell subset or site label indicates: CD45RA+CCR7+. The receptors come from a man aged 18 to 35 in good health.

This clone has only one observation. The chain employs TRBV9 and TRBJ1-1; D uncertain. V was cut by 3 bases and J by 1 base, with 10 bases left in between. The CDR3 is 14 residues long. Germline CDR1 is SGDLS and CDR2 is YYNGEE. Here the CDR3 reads CASSAGRGNTEAFF. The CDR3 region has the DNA TGTGCCAGCAGCGCGGGCAGAGGGAACACTGAAGCTTTCTTT.

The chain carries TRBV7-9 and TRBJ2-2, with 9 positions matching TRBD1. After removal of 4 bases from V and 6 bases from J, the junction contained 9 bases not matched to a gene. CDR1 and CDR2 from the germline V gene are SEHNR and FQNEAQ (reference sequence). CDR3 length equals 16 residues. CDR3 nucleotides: TGTGCCAGCAGCTCTCCGGGACAGGGTTTTGCCGGGGAGCTGTTTTTT. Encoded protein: CASSSPGQGFAGELFF.

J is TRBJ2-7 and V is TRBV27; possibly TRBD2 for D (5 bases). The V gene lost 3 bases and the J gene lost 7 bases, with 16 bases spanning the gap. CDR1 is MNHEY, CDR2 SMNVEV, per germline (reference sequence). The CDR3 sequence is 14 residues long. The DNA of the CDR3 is TGTGCCAGCAGTTTCCGGGGTTATTTGGGGGAGCAGTACTTC. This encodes CASSFRGYLGEQYF.

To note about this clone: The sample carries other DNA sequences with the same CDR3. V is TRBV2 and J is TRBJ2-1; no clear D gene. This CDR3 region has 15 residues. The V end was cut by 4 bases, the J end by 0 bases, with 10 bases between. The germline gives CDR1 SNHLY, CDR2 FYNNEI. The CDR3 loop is CASSGGGSSYNEQFF. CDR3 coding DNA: TGTGCCAGCAGTGGAGGCGGCAGCTCCTACAATGAGCAGTTCTTC. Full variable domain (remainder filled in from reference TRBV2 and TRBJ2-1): EPEVTQTPSHQVTQMGQEVILRCVPISNHLYFYWYRQILGQKVEFLVSFYNNEISEKSEIFDDQFSVERPDGSNFTLKIRSTKLEDSAMYFCASSGGGSSYNEQFFGPGTRLTVL.

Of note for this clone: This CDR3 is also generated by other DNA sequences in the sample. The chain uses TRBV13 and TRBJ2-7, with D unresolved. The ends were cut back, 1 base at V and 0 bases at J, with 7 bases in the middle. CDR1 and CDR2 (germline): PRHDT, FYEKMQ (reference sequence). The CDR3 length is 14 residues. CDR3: CASSLEGASYEQYF. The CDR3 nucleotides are TGTGCCAGCAGCTTAGAGGGCGCCTCCTACGAGCAGTACTTC.

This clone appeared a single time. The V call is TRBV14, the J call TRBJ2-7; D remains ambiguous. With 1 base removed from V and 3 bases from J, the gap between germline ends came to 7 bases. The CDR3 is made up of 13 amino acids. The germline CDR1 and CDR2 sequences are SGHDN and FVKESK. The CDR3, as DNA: TGTGCCAGCAGCCAAGTTGATGGCTACGAGCAGTACTTC. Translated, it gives CASSQVDGYEQYF.

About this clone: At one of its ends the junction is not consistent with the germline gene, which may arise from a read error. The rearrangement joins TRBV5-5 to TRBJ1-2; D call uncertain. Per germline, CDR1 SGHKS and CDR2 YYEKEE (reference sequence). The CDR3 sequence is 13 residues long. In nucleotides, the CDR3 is TGTGCCAGCAGCTTAGATGTGGGGTCCTCTCAGAACTTC. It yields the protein CASSLDVGSSQNF.

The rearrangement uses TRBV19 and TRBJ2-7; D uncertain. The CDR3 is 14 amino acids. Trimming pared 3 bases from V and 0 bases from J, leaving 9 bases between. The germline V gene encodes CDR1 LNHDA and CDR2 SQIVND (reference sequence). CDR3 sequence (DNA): TGTGCCAGTAGTATGAGACCCAACTCCTACGAGCAGTACTTC. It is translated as CASSMRPNSYEQYF.

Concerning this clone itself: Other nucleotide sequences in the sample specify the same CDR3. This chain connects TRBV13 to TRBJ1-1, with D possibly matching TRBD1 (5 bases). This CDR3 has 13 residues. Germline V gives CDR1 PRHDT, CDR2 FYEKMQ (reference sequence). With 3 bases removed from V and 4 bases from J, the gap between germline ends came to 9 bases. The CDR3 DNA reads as TGTGCCAGCAGCTTGGGGGGTGGCACTGAAGCTTTCTTT. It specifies CASSLGGGTEAFF.

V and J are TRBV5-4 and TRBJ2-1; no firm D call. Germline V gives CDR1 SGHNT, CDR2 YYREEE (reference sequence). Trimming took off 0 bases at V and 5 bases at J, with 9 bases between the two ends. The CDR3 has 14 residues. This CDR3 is CASSLVAENNEQFF. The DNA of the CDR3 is TGTGCCAGCAGCTTGGTGGCAGAAAACAATGAGCAGTTCTTC.

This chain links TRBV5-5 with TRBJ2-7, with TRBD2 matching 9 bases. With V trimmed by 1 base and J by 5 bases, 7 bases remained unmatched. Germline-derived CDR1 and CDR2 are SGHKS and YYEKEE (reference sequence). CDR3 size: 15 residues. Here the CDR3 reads CASSLRSSGTHEQYF. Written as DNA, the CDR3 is TGTGCCAGCAGCTTGCGATCTAGCGGGACCCACGAGCAGTACTTC.

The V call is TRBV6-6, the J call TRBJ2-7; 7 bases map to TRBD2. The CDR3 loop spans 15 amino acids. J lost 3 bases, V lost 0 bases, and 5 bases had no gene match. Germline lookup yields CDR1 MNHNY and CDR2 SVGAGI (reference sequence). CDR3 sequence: CASSYSIERGYEQYF. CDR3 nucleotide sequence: TGTGCCAGCAGTTACTCGATTGAGCGGGGCTACGAGCAGTACTTC.